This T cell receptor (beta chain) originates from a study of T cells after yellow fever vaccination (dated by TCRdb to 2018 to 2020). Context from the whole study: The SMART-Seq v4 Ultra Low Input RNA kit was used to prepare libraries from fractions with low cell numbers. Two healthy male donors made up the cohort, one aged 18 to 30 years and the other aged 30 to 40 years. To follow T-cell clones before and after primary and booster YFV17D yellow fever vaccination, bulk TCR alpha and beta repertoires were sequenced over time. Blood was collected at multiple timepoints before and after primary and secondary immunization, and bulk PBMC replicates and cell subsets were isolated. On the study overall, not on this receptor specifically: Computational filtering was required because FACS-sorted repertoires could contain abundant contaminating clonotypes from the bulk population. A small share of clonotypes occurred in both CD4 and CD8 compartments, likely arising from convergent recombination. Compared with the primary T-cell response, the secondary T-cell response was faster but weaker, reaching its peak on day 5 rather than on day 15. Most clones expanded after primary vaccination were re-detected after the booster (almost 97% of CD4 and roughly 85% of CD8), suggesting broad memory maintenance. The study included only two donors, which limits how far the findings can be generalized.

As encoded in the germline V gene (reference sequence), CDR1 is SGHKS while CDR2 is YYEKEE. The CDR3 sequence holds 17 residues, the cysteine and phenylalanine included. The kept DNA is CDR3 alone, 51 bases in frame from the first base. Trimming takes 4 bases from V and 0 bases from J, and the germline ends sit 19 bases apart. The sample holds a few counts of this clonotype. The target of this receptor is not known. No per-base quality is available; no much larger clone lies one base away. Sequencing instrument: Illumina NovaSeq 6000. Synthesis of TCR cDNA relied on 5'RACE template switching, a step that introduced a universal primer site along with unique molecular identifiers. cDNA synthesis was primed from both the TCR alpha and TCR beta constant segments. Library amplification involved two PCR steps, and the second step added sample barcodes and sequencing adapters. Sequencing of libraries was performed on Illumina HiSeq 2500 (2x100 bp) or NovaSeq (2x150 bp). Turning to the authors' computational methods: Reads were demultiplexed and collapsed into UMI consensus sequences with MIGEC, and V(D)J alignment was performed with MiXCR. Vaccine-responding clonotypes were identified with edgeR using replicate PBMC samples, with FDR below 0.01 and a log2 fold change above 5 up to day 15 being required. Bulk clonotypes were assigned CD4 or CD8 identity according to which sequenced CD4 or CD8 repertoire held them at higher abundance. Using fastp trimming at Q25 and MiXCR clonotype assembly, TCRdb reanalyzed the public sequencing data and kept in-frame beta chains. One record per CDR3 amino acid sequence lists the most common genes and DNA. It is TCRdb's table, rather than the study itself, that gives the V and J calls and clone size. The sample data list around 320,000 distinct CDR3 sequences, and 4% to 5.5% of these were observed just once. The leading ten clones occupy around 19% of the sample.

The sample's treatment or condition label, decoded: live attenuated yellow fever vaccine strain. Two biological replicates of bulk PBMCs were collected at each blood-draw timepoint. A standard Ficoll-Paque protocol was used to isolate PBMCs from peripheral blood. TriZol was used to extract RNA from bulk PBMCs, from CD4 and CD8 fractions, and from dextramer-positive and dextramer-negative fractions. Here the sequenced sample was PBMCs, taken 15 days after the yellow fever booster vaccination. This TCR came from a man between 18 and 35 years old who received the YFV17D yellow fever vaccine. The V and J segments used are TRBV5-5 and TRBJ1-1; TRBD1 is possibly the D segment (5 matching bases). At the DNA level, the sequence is TGTGCCAGCAGCCCCAGACAGAACCCTCTAATGAACACTGAAGCTTTCTTT. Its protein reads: CASSPRQNPLMNTEAFF.